The present TCR beta chain was sequenced within a study of T cells in Graves' hyperthyroidism and ophthalmopathy. General study points: The majority of expanded thyroid clonotypes above 0.001 also appeared in blood.

Germline V gene sequence: CDR1 SGDLS, CDR2 YYNGEE. The ends lost 0 bases at V and 2 bases at J; junction bases unmatched: 6. The CDR3 consists of 16 residues. The diagnoses drew upon clinical symptoms, serum thyroxine and TRAb, thyroid ultrasound and orbital computed tomography. Amplification of TCR beta CDR3 regions used RNA as the template. The HTBI primer set drove a first-round RT-PCR of the TCR CDR3. TCRdb independently ran MiXCR on the multiplex PCR reads; one entry per CDR3 protein. The data contain about 590,000 distinct CDR3 sequences, less than 20% of them singletons. Points on this clonotype: No antigen is known for it.

The sequenced sample was blood. The clonotype comes from a woman aged 30 to 39 with Graves' hyperthyroidism. This sequence joins TRBV9 and TRBJ2-3, with 7 bases that match TRBD2. The CDR3 DNA sequence: TGTGCCAGCAGCGTAGACGGCGGGAGCCCCACAGATACGCAGTATTTT. Encoded protein: CASSVDGGSPTDTQYF.